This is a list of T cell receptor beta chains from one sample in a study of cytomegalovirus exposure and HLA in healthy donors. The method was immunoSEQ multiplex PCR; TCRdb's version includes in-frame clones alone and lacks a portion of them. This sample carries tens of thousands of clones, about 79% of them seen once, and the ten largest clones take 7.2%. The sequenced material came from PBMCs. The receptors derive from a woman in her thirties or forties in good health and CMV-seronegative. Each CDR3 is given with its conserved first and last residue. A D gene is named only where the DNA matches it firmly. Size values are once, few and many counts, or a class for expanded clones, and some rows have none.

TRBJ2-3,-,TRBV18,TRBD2,CASSPLAGAPDTQYF,TGTGCCAGCTCACCACTAGCGGGAGCCCCAGATACGCAGTATTTT
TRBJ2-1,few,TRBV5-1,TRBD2,CASSLGPSGSFGLQNEQFF,TGCGCCAGCAGCTTGGGTCCTAGCGGGAGTTTTGGGCTTCAGAATGAGCAGTTCTTC
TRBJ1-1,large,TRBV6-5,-,CASSYYGQREAFF,TGTGCCAGCAGTTACTATGGACAGCGTGAAGCTTTCTTT
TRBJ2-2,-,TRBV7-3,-,CASSLTRENRGELFF,TGTGCCAGCAGCTTAACCCGGGAGAATCGCGGGGAGCTGTTTTTT
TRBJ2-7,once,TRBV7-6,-,CASSSDSFSYEQYF,TGTGCCAGCAGCTCAGACAGCTTCTCCTACGAGCAGTACTTC
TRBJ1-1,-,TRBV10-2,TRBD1,CASIQGAEAFF,TGCGCCAGCATCCAGGGGGCTGAAGCTTTCTTT
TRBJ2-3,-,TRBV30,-,CAWGGISTDTQYF,TGTGCCTGGGGCGGGATTAGCACAGATACGCAGTATTTT
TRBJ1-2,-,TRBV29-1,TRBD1,CSVVGQGAWGYTF,TGCAGCGTCGTTGGGCAGGGGGCGTGGGGCTACACCTTC
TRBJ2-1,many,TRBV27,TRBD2,CASSSGRLAGDNEQFF,TGTGCCAGCAGTTCCGGACGACTAGCGGGGGACAATGAGCAGTTCTTC
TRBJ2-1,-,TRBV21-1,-,CASTRVCNEQFF,TGTGCCAGCACCAGGGTTTGTAATGAGCAGTTCTTC
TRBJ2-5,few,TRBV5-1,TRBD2,CASSALAGQETQYF,TGCGCCAGCAGCGCACTAGCGGGTCAAGAGACCCAGTACTTC
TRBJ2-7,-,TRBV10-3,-,CAISGGDRGYEQYF,TGTGCCATCAGTGGGGGGGACCGAGGGTACGAGCAGTACTTC
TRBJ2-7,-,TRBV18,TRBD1,CASSPGTGGYEQYF,TGTGCCAGCTCCCCCGGGACAGGGGGCTACGAGCAGTACTTC
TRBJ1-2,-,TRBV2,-,CASSERPAGYTF,TGTGCCAGCAGTGAGCGGCCCGCCGGCTACACCTTC
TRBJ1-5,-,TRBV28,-,CASSLDQANQPQHF,TGTGCCAGCAGCCTTGACCAGGCCAATCAGCCCCAGCATTTT
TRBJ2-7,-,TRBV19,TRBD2,CASSKDSGRAYEQYF,TGTGCCAGTAGTAAAGATAGCGGGAGGGCCTACGAGCAGTACTTC
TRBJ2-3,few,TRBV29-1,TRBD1,CSAVIQGTDTQYF,TGCAGTGCTGTTATACAGGGGACAGATACGCAGTATTTT
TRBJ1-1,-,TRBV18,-,CASSRGGLITEAFF,TGTGCCAGCTCACGTGGGGGCCTTATCACTGAAGCTTTCTTT
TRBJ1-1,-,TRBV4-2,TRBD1,CASSQRGPAEAFF,TGTGCCAGCAGCCAAAGGGGGCCGGCTGAAGCTTTCTTT
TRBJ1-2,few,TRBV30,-,CAWSGIVGQSGYTF,TGTGCCTGGAGTGGGATAGTTGGACAGTCCGGCTACACCTTC
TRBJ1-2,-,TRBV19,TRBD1,CASSAEQGANYGYTF,TGTGCCAGTAGTGCCGAACAGGGGGCTAACTATGGCTACACCTTC
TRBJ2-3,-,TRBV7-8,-,CASSFLAGTRTDTQYF,TGTGCCAGCAGCTTCTTAGCCGGGACTCGCACAGATACGCAGTATTTT
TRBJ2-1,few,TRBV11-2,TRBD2,CASSKTGTSGTEQFF,TGTGCCAGCAGTAAAACCGGGACTAGCGGAACTGAGCAGTTCTTC
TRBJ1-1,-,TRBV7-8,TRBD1,CASSLRGRDSTEAFF,TGTGCCAGCAGCTTACGGGGAAGGGACAGCACTGAAGCTTTCTTT
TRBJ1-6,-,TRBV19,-,CASSIDIRSSYNSPLHF,TGTGCCAGTAGTATAGATATAAGGAGCTCCTATAATTCACCCCTCCACTTT
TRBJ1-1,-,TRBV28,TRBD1,CASSPHRGQNTEAFF,TGTGCCAGCAGTCCTCACAGGGGACAGAACACTGAAGCTTTCTTT
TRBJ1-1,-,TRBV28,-,CASISNSGEAFF,TGTGCCAGCATCTCAAACTCAGGGGAAGCTTTCTTT
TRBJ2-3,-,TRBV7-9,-,CASSLVASTDTQYF,TGTGCCAGCAGCTTAGTGGCCAGCACAGATACGCAGTATTTT
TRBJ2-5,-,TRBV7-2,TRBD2,CASSLAGAGGQETQYF,TGTGCCAGCAGCTTAGCGGGAGCGGGAGGGCAAGAGACCCAGTACTTC
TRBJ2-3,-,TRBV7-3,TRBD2,CASSTGLGSTDTQYF,TGTGCCAGCAGCACGGGACTAGGCAGCACAGATACGCAGTATTTT
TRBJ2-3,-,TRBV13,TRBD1,CASSSSRDRGRPGTDTQYF,TGTGCCAGCAGCTCGAGCCGGGACAGGGGTCGACCGGGCACAGATACGCAGTATTTT
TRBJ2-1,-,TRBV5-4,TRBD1,CASSLGQGAYNEQFF,TGTGCCAGCAGCTTGGGGCAGGGGGCTTACAATGAGCAGTTCTTC
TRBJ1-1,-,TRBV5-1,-,CASSLGPGSVAFF,TGCGCCAGCAGCTTGGGACCGGGGAGTGTGGCTTTCTTT
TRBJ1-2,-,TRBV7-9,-,CASSFGRGRAPSYTF,TGTGCCAGCAGCTTTGGCAGGGGTCGCGCCCCATCCTACACCTTC
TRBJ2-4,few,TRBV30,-,CAWSGLGGTGNIQYF,TGTGCCTGGAGTGGCCTGGGTGGGACTGGAAACATTCAGTACTTC
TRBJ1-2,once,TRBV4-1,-,CASSPSGLRYGYTF,TGCGCCAGCAGCCCCTCAGGGTTACGGTATGGCTACACCTTC
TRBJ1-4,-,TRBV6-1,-,CASSVVRQPYEKLFF,TGTGCCAGCAGTGTCGTAAGACAGCCGTACGAAAAACTGTTTTTT
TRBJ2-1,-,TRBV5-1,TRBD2,CASSLAPRGGGGSYNEQFF,TGCGCCAGCAGCTTGGCCCCCCGGGGGGGAGGGGGCTCCTACAATGAGCAGTTCTTC
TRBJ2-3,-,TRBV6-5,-,CASRDTSLTDTQYF,TGTGCCAGCAGGGATACTAGCCTGACGGATACGCAGTATTTT
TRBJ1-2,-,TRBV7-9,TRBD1,CASSDRTGGGVPDGYTF,TGTGCCAGCAGCGACAGGACAGGGGGCGGGGTCCCGGATGGCTACACCTTC